These 14 T cell receptor beta chains share one sample of origin, sequenced in a study of blood T cell repertoires in COVID-19. Clones were read by immunoSEQ multiplex PCR, and TCRdb kept only the in-frame ones, dropping some. This table has 300,000 or so clones, roughly 85% appearing once. Input material: PBMCs or T cells enriched from blood (not recorded which). The source of these receptors is a woman aged 40 to 55 with acute COVID-19.

The genes are TRBV3-1 (or the pseudogene TRBV3-2) and TRBJ2-7; 7 bases agree with TRBD2. Germline CDR1 LGHDT, CDR2 YNNKEL (reference sequence). V gave up 4 bases and J gave up 7 bases; unmatched junction bases: 7. This CDR3 spans 13 amino acids. The CDR3 coding sequence is TGTGCCAGCAGCCCGAGCGGGAATGGGGAGCAGTACTTC. It specifies CASSPSGNGEQYF.

The chain recombines TRBV27 with TRBJ2-1, with 8 positions matching TRBD1. Germline V gene data show CDR1 as MNHEY and CDR2 as SMNVEV (reference sequence). The CDR3 runs 13 residues. Trimming removed 6 bases from V and 7 bases from J; junction bases left unmatched: 5. CDR3 sequence: CASRTGDINEQFF. CDR3 sequence (DNA): TGTGCCAGCAGGACAGGGGATATTAATGAGCAGTTCTTC.

V usage is TRBV2 and J usage is TRBJ1-1; TRBD1 aligns across 10 bases. The CDR3 is 17 amino acids. Germline trimming cut 7 bases from V and 3 bases from J; bases unmatched to any gene: 14. The germline V gene has CDR1 SNHLY and CDR2 FYNNEI. CDR3 amino acids: CASIEIPWTGGDTEAFF. The CDR3 region has the DNA TGTGCCAGCATCGAAATACCCTGGACAGGGGGAGACACTGAAGCTTTCTTT.

The CDR3 nucleotides are TGTGCCAGCAGCTCTTCTCTAGCGGCTTCCTACGAGCAGTACTTC. Translation gives CASSSSLAASYEQYF. The chain couples TRBV7-9 to TRBJ2-7, with TRBD2 matching 7 bases. Per germline, CDR1 SEHNR and CDR2 FQNEAQ (reference sequence). The CDR3 is 15 amino acids. Trimming cost V 4 bases and J 1 base; bases outside gene matches: 7.

This clone was observed a single time. CDR3 sequence: CASSYSLRETGVGYTF. CDR3 DNA sequence: TGTGCCAGCAGTTACTCTCTAAGGGAGACAGGGGTTGGCTACACCTTC. The rearrangement uses TRBV6-5 and TRBJ1-2, with 8 bases lining up with TRBD1. Germline CDR1 reads MNHEY; CDR2 reads SVGAGI. The CDR3 totals 16 residues. With 0 bases clipped from V and 7 bases from J, the junction kept 10 bases outside the gene matches.

The V call is TRBV6-2 or TRBV6-3, the J call TRBJ1-3; D uncertain. Trimming stripped 6 bases from V and 3 bases from J, with 12 bases between. CDR3 length: 14 residues. Germline V gene sequence: CDR1 MNHEY, CDR2 SVGEGT. CDR3 sequence: CASRYEVFGNTIYF. CDR3 DNA sequence: TGTGCCAGCAGATACGAGGTTTTTGGAAACACCATATATTTT.

The chain recombines TRBV7-3 with TRBJ2-1, with a weak D call TRBD1 (6 bases). The germline V and J ends were trimmed by 2 bases and 3 bases, with 11 bases remaining between them. Germline V CDR1 and CDR2: SGHTA, FQGTGA. This CDR3 has 15 residues. In DNA, the CDR3 is TGTGCCAGCAGCTTAGCCCTGACAGGCTACAATGAGCAGTTCTTC. It specifies CASSLALTGYNEQFF.

This clone was recorded a few times. V gene TRBV5-1 combines with J gene TRBJ1-2, with 9 bases that match TRBD1. CDR3 length: 15 amino acids. The germline V gene encodes CDR1 SGHRS and CDR2 YFSETQ. Unmatched junction bases numbered 7, after V lost 5 bases and J lost 2 bases. The CDR3 DNA follows: TGCGCCAGCAGGAACAGGGGGCATAAGAACTATGGCTACACCTTC. Its translation is CASRNRGHKNYGYTF. Using reference TRBV5-1 and TRBJ1-2 for the parts outside the CDR3, the full variable domain is KAGVTQTPRYLIKTRGQQVTLSCSPISGHRSVSWYQQTPGQGLQFLFEYFSETQRNKGNFPGRFSGRQFSNSRSEMNVSTLELGDSALYLCASRNRGHKNYGYTFGSGTRLTVV.

This chain joins TRBV7-2 and TRBJ2-7, with TRBD2 matching over 8 bases. Germline values: CDR1 SGHTA, CDR2 FQGNSA. V shed 5 bases, J shed 4 bases, and the junction held 7 bases outside the gene matches. CDR3 size: 14 residues. The DNA for the CDR3 is TGTGCCAGCAGCCCGACCGGGGGGGTATACGAGCAGTACTTC. Protein: CASSPTGGVYEQYF.

The J gene is TRBJ2-2, the V gene TRBV11-3; 8 nucleotides align to TRBD1. The germline gives CDR1 SGHNT, CDR2 YENEEA. With V trimmed by 5 bases and J by 2 bases, 7 bases remained unmatched. CDR3 length: 16 residues. This CDR3 is CASSHPDRGNTGELFF. DNA for the CDR3: TGTGCCAGCAGCCACCCTGACAGGGGCAACACCGGGGAGCTGTTTTTT.

The chain is built from TRBV29-1 and TRBJ2-2, with 8 positions matching TRBD1. The CDR3 extends over 14 amino acids. Losses at the gene ends were 2 bases for V and 6 bases for J; bases not matched to a gene: 5. Germline V gene sequence: CDR1 SQVTM, CDR2 ANQGSEA. CDR3 DNA sequence: TGCAGCGTTGAATCCAGGGGGCGCGCCGGGGAGCTGTTTTTT. Amino acid sequence: CSVESRGRAGELFF.

This clone has just a few counts. The V and J genes are TRBV5-1 and TRBJ1-1; 10 bases line up with TRBD1. This CDR3 region has 16 residues. The V gene's germline CDR1 is SGHRS and CDR2 YFSETQ. The V and J ends lost 4 bases and 0 bases, in that order; junction bases with no gene match: 6. DNA for the CDR3: TGCGCCAGCAGCCCCCGGGACAGGGGCTTGAACACTGAAGCTTTCTTT. Translated, it gives CASSPRDRGLNTEAFF.

The chain has TRBV5-1 and TRBJ1-5, with 8 bases matching TRBD1. J lost 15 bases, V lost 4 bases, and 12 bases had no gene match. This CDR3 spans 13 amino acids. Germline lookup yields CDR1 SGHRS and CDR2 YFSETQ. CDR3 region: CASSEGPGQVMHF. The CDR3 region has the DNA TGCGCCAGCAGCGAAGGGCCGGGACAGGTCATGCATTTT.

This chain links TRBV7-6 with TRBJ2-2; TRBD1 matches 8 bases. CDR1 and CDR2 (germline): SGHVS, FNYEAQ. After removal of 1 base from V and 5 bases from J, the junction contained 12 bases not matched to a gene. CDR3 size: 18 residues. As DNA, the CDR3 is TGTGCCAGCAGCTTAGGGACGAGGACAGGGTCGAGAACCGGGGAGCTGTTTTTT. Protein: CASSLGTRTGSRTGELFF.